The following is a TCR beta chain sequence with its context. The antigen is not known. The data originate from a study of molecular identifiers for immune sequencing clone quantification. Study findings and constraints: Jurkat TCR RNA that was spiked in from one cell was reportedly detectable among under 1.2 million naive cells. Effector cells had over 98% of their molecules in clones above 20 RNA copies, while naive cells had under 1%. In cases of identical TCR molecules sharing a barcode, highly expanded clone sizes could be underestimated.

V lost 6 bases, J lost 1 base, and 9 bases lay in between. This CDR3 has 14 amino acids. In germline, CDR1 is MNHEY, CDR2 SMNVEV (reference sequence). Each CDR3 protein gets one entry after TCRdb re-called the PCR reads with MiXCR. The data hold about 640,000 distinct CDR3 sequences, with nearly 20% observed a single time. This receptor was identified in a human donor in good health. Some libraries in this study had Jurkat cell RNA spiked in. Sequenced: naive CD8+ T cells from blood, with Jurkat cell RNA spiked in. Subset reported: FACS-sorted CD8+CD4-CCR7+CD45RA+ naive T cells. The rearrangement links TRBV27 to TRBJ2-2, with D possibly matching TRBD1 (5 bases). Here the CDR3 DNA reads TGTGCCAGCAGGGTGCAGGGGAACACCGGGGAGCTGTTTTTT. Its protein is CASRVQGNTGELFF.